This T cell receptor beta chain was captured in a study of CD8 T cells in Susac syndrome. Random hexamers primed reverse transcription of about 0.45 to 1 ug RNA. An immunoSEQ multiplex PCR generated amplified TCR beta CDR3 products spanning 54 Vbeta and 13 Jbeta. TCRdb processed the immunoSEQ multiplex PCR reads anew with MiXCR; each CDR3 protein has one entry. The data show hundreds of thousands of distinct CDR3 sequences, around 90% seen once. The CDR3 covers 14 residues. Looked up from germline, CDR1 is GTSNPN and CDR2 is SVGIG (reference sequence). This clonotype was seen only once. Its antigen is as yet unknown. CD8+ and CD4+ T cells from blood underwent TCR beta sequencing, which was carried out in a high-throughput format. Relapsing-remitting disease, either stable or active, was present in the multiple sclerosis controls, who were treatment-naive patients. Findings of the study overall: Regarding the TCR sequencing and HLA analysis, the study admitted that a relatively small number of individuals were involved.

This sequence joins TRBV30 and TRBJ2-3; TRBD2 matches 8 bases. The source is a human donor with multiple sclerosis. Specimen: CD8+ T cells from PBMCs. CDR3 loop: CVCSLAGYTDTQYF. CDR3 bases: TGTGTGTGCAGCCTAGCGGGTTACACAGATACGCAGTATTTT.